The next 26 T cell receptor beta chains were all read from a single sample in a study of early T cells in non-severe SARS-CoV-2 infection. TCRdb analysed the 5' RACE reads with MiXCR anew, one entry per CDR3 protein. The repertoire holds about 52,000 distinct CDR3 sequences, with approximately 8% as singletons. The specimen was whole blood. These receptors all come from an adult who was a healthcare worker with PCR-confirmed SARS-CoV-2 infection or an uninfected control (not recorded which).

This clonotype was seen at least ten times. The chain is built from TRBV3-1 and TRBJ2-6; 7 bases are shared with TRBD1. This CDR3 is built from 15 residues. Germline trimming cut 1 base from V and 3 bases from J; bases unmatched to any gene: 0. The germline CDR1 and CDR2 sequences are LGHDT and YNNKEL (reference sequence). The CDR3 here is CASSQGQGGANVLTF. DNA of the CDR3: TGTGCCAGCAGCCAAGGACAGGGTGGGGCCAACGTCCTGACTTTC.

This clonotype has only a few counts. The V gene is TRBV6-2 or TRBV6-3, the J gene TRBJ2-1; 8 bases are a match to TRBD2. Germline values: CDR1 MNHEY, CDR2 SVGEGT. V was pared by 0 bases and J by 6 bases, with 10 bases of the junction left unmatched. The CDR3 length is 17 residues. The CDR3 region has the DNA TGTGCCAGCAGTTACTCGATTCTAGCGGGTCGGGGCAATGAGCAGTTCTTC. It codes for CASSYSILAGRGNEQFF.

This clonotype was found many times. The V gene is TRBV6-2 or TRBV6-3, the J gene TRBJ2-2, with 12 positions matching TRBD2. Per germline, CDR1 MNHEY and CDR2 SVGEGT. V dropped 1 base and J dropped 0; count of bases not matched to a gene: 3. This CDR3 contains 18 residues. The CDR3 is CASSYLLAGGPNTGELFF. CDR3 DNA sequence: TGTGCCAGCAGTTACTTACTAGCGGGAGGCCCGAACACCGGGGAGCTGTTTTTT.

This clonotype showed up just once. V is TRBV12-3 or TRBV12-4 and J is TRBJ2-1; TRBD2 matches at 7 bases. The CDR3 runs 16 residues. J lost 2 bases, V lost 6 bases, and 10 bases had no gene match. CDR3 DNA: TGTGCCAGCAGCCTAGGGTCTAGCGGAACCTACAATGAGCAGTTCTTC. It is translated as CASSLGSSGTYNEQFF.

This clonotype was seen more than once but under ten times. The chain couples TRBV20-1 to TRBJ2-1; no definite D call. CDR3 length: 15 residues. Germline values: CDR1 DFQATT, CDR2 SNEGSKA (reference sequence). Deletions cut 0 bases from V and 3 bases from J, with 12 bases between. CDR3: CSARDLTTGYNEQFF. The CDR3 region has the DNA TGCAGTGCTAGAGATCTCACAACCGGCTACAATGAGCAGTTCTTC.

The table lists this clonotype with a few counts. The V call is TRBV5-4, the J call TRBJ2-1; TRBD2 matches 9 bases. Germline CDR1 reads SGHNT; CDR2 reads YYREEE (reference sequence). Losses at the gene ends were 3 bases for V and 10 bases for J; bases not matched to a gene: 20. The CDR3 length is 18 residues. The CDR3: CASSSGLGIAGVVGEQFF. The CDR3 DNA follows: TGTGCCAGCAGCTCGGGCCTGGGAATAGCGGGAGTTGTTGGAGAGCAGTTCTTC.

This clonotype occurred many times. The chain has TRBV6-1 and TRBJ2-3, with 8 positions matching TRBD1. The germline gives CDR1 MNHNS, CDR2 SASEGT. The CDR3 contains 14 residues. Trimming took 4 bases from V and 11 from J; bases not matched to a gene: 11. This CDR3 reads CASSGRTGTGRQYF. For the CDR3, the DNA is TGTGCCAGCAGTGGCCGGACAGGGACTGGCCGGCAGTATTTT.

This clonotype was counted ten times or more. The V gene is TRBV27, the J gene TRBJ1-5; 7 bases are a match to TRBD1. Germline CDR1 is MNHEY and CDR2 is SMNVEV (reference sequence). The trim removed 5 bases at V and 3 bases at J, leaving 7 bases unmatched. CDR3 length: 15 amino acids. The CDR3 region is CASSPMTGINQPQHF. The DNA for the CDR3 is TGTGCCAGCAGTCCAATGACAGGGATCAATCAGCCCCAGCATTTT.

Ten or more counts support this clonotype. V is TRBV20-1 and J is TRBJ1-5, with D hard to call. The CDR3 loop spans 14 amino acids. CDR1 DFQATT and CDR2 SNEGSKA come from the germline V gene (reference sequence). Trimming removed 0 bases at V and 0 bases at J, with 6 bases between. The CDR3 DNA reads TGCAGTGCTAGAGACAGGCTTAGCAATCAGCCCCAGCATTTT. Residues: CSARDRLSNQPQHF.

This clonotype was picked up many times. The gene calls are TRBV4-1 and TRBJ1-3, with unresolved D. The CDR3 loop spans 12 amino acids. CDR1 MGHRA and CDR2 YSYEKL come from the germline V gene. V was cut by 4 bases and J by 4 bases, with 5 bases left in between. Here the CDR3 reads CASSPTGNTIYF. The CDR3 nucleotides read TGCGCCAGCAGCCCTACAGGAAACACCATATATTTT.

The table lists this clonotype with many counts. The CDR3 protein is CASSAFNEQFF. The CDR3 DNA reads TGTGCCAGCAGCGCATTCAATGAGCAGTTCTTC. This chain links TRBV5-8 with TRBJ2-1; D gene ambiguous. Trimming left V 4 bases short and J 6 bases short, with 5 bases between. In germline, CDR1 is SGHTS, CDR2 YDEGEE. The CDR3 length is 11 residues.

This sequence joins TRBV28 and TRBJ1-5; weak D call: TRBD1 (5 bases). Trimming took off 1 base at V and 7 bases at J, with 8 bases between the two ends. The germline V gene encodes CDR1 MDHEN and CDR2 SYDVKM. This CDR3 is 13 amino acids long. The chain's CDR3 is CASSLLSGQPQHF. Here the CDR3 DNA reads TGTGCCAGCAGTTTATTATCAGGGCAGCCCCAGCATTTT. Looking up the rest from reference TRBV28 and TRBJ1-5 gives the full variable domain: DVKVTQSSRYLVKRTGEKVFLECVQDMDHENMFWYRQDPGLGLRLIYFSYDVKMKEKGDIPEGYSVSREKKERFSLILESASTNQTSMYLCASSLLSGQPQHFGDGTRLSIL.

The sample holds a few counts of this clonotype. The chain is built from TRBV9 and TRBJ1-2, with D unresolved. Trimming stripped 0 bases from V and 4 bases from J, with 13 bases between. Germline V CDR1 and CDR2: SGDLS, YYNGEE. CDR3 size: 15 residues. CDR3 sequence reads: CASSVGPSDGYGYTF. CDR3 DNA: TGTGCCAGCAGCGTAGGCCCCTCAGACGGCTATGGCTACACCTTC.

The rearrangement uses TRBV5-8 and TRBJ2-7; 9 nucleotides align to TRBD1. The V segment lost 4 bases and the J segment 5 bases; nucleotides outside the gene matches: 7. The V gene's germline CDR1 is SGHTS and CDR2 YDEGEE. The CDR3 runs 14 residues. Here the CDR3 DNA reads TGTGCCAGCAGCCGGGACAGGGATAGACACGAGCAGTACTTC. Protein product: CASSRDRDRHEQYF.

This clonotype has at least ten counts. This chain links TRBV2 with TRBJ2-4, with D possibly called TRBD1 or TRBD2 (5 bases each). V gave up 1 base and J gave up 0 bases, with 7 bases separating them. The CDR3 consists of 15 residues. Germline CDR1 and CDR2: SNHLY and FYNNEI. The CDR3 coding sequence is TGTGCCAGCAGTGAAGTGGGGGTAGCCAAAAACATTCAGTACTTC. This gives the protein CASSEVGVAKNIQYF.

A word on this clonotype: The junction shows a germline mismatch at one end, possibly a read error. V gene TRBV7-9 combines with J gene TRBJ2-5, with 9 nucleotides matching TRBD1. Germline V gene data show CDR1 as SEHNR and CDR2 as FQNEAQ (reference sequence). The CDR3 has 14 residues. CDR3 protein: CVSSPGQGQETQYF. CDR3 bases: TGTGTCAGCAGCCCGGGACAGGGACAAGAGACCCAGTACTTC.

J is TRBJ2-7 and V is TRBV29-1; 12 bases agree with TRBD2. CDR3 length equals 14 residues. Germline V CDR1 and CDR2: SQVTM, ANQGSEA. V lost 5 bases and J lost 2; bases outside the gene matches: 4. CDR3 sequence: CSVRTSGAPYEQYF. In DNA, the CDR3 is TGCAGCGTTCGGACTAGCGGGGCCCCCTACGAGCAGTACTTC.

This clonotype was recorded a few times. The chain carries TRBV6-2 or TRBV6-3 and TRBJ1-1; a possible D gene is TRBD1 (5 bases). The germline gives CDR1 MNHEY, CDR2 SVGEGT. Trimming took off 10 bases at V and 1 base at J, with 10 bases between the two ends. This CDR3 is 12 amino acids long. The CDR3: CATGHPNTEAFF. CDR3 nucleotide sequence: TGTGCCACTGGACACCCGAACACTGAAGCTTTCTTT.

The genes are TRBV7-6 and TRBJ2-2, with 8 bases lining up with TRBD1. The V gene end was trimmed by 4 bases and the J gene end by 1 base; junction bases not matched to a gene: 2. CDR1 and CDR2 from the germline V gene are SGHVS and FNYEAQ. The CDR3 runs to 15 residues. The CDR3 coding sequence is TGTGCCAGCAGCTCCGACAGGGGGAACACCGGGGAGCTGTTTTTT. This gives the protein CASSSDRGNTGELFF. The full variable domain, with the rest looked up from reference TRBV7-6 and TRBJ2-2, is GAGVSQSPRYKVTKRGQDVALRCDPISGHVSLYWYRQALGQGPEFLTYFNYEAQQDKSGLPNDRFSAERPEGSISTLTIQRTEQRDSAMYRCASSSDRGNTGELFFGEGSRLTVL.

This clonotype has ten or more counts. Here the CDR3 reads CASSLSTTKTQYF. The DNA for the CDR3 is TGTGCCAGCAGTTTATCGACTACCAAGACCCAGTACTTC. This sequence joins TRBV12-3 or TRBV12-4 and TRBJ2-5; a possible D gene is TRBD2 (5 bases). This CDR3 is 13 amino acids long. Trimming stripped 2 bases from V and 6 bases from J, with 10 bases between.

This clonotype has only a few counts. The genes are TRBV28 and TRBJ2-5, with TRBD2 matching 11 bases. This CDR3 is 16 amino acids long. The germline V gene encodes CDR1 MDHEN and CDR2 SYDVKM. The V and J ends lost 4 bases and 5 bases, in that order; junction bases with no gene match: 9. The CDR3: CASSSDGSGGDETQYF. CDR3 nucleotides: TGTGCCAGCAGTTCCGACGGTAGCGGGGGGGACGAGACCCAGTACTTC.

This clonotype was observed a few times. V is TRBV20-1 and J is TRBJ2-1; 8 nucleotides line up with TRBD2. Unmatched junction bases numbered 6, after V lost 6 bases and J lost 2 bases. Germline values: CDR1 DFQATT, CDR2 SNEGSKA (reference sequence). The CDR3 covers 14 residues. The chain's CDR3 is CSAKSGRTYNEQFF. The DNA of the CDR3 is TGCAGTGCCAAGAGCGGGAGAACCTACAATGAGCAGTTCTTC.

This clonotype was seen only a few times. The chain uses TRBV12-3 or TRBV12-4 and TRBJ1-1; perhaps TRBD1 as D (5 bases). CDR3 size: 14 residues. V lost 6 bases and J 3 bases, leaving 14 bases between the germline ends. The CDR3 protein is CASSPGRAYTEAFF. CDR3 DNA: TGTGCCAGCAGCCCAGGGAGGGCGTACACTGAAGCTTTCTTT.

This rearrangement joins TRBV5-5 to TRBJ1-1; 8 bases match TRBD1. J lost 4 bases, V lost 5 bases, and 4 bases had no gene match. The CDR3 covers 13 residues. Germline CDR1 is SGHKS and CDR2 is YYEKEE (reference sequence). The CDR3 nucleotides read TGTGCCAGCAGGGACAGGGATTTCACTGAAGCTTTCTTT. It specifies CASRDRDFTEAFF.

This clonotype was counted many times. The rearrangement joins TRBV4-1 to TRBJ2-7; 11 nucleotides line up with TRBD2. The ends lost 4 bases at V and 3 bases at J; junction bases unmatched: 5. Germline V gene sequence: CDR1 MGHRA, CDR2 YSYEKL. This CDR3 comprises 15 residues. In DNA, the CDR3 is TGCGCCAGCAGCCCATTACTAGCGGGAGACTACGAGCAGTACTTC. It translates to CASSPLLAGDYEQYF.

At least ten counts were recorded for this clonotype. Relative to the germline gene, one junction end is altered; a read error may explain this. The rearrangement uses TRBV3-1 and TRBJ1-1; 8 nucleotides line up with TRBD1. Germline lookup yields CDR1 LGHDT and CDR2 YNNKEL (reference sequence). The CDR3 has 14 residues. CDR3 loop: CASSQGQGYTEAFF. The CDR3 nucleotides read TGTGCCAGCAGTCAAGGACAGGGCTACACTGAAGCTTTCTTT. Combining the CDR3 with reference TRBV3-1 and TRBJ1-1 gives the whole variable domain DTAVSQTPKYLVTQMGNDKSIKCEQNLGHDTMYWYKQDSKKFLKIMFSYNNKELIINETVPNRFSPKSPDKAHLNLHINSLELGDSAVYFCASSQGQGYTEAFFGQGTRLTVV.